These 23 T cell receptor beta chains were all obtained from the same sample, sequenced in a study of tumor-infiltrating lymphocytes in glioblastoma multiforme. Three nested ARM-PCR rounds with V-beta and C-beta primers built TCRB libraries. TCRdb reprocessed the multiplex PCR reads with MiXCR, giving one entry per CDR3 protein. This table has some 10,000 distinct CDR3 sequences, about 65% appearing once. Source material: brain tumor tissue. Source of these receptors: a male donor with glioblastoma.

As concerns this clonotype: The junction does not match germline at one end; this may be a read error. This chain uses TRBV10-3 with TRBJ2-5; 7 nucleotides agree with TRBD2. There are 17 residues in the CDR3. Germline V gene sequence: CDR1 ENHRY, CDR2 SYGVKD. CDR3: CAISRTSGLLQAGTQYF. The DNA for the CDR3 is TGTGCCATCAGCCGGACTAGTGGTTTATTACAGGCCGGGACCCAGTACTTT.

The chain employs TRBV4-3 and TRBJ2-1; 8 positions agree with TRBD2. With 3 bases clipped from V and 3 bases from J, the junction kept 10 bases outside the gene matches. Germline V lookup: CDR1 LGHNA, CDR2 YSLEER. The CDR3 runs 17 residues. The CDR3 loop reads CASSQGTTGGFYNEQFF. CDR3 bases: TGCGCCAGCAGCCAGGGTACGACGGGAGGGTTCTACAATGAGCAGTTCTTC.

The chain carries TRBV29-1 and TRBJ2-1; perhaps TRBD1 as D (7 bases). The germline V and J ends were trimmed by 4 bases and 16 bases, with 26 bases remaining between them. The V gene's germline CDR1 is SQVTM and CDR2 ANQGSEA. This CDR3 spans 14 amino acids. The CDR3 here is CSVGVRQGGNGQFF. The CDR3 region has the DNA TGCAGCGTTGGGGTGCGGCAGGGGGGCAATGGGCAATTCTTC.

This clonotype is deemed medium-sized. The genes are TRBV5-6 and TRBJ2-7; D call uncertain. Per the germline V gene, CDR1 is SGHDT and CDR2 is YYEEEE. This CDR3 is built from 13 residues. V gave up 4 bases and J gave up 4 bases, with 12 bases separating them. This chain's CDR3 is CASSLTVGYEQYF. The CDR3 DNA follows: TGTGCCAGCAGCCTGACCGTGGGATACGAGCAGTACTTC.

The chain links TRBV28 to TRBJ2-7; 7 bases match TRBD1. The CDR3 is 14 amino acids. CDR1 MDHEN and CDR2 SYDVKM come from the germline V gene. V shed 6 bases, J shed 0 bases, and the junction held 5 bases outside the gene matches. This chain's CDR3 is CASRRQGFSYEQYF. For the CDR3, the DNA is TGTGCCAGCAGACGACAGGGTTTCTCCTACGAGCAGTACTTC. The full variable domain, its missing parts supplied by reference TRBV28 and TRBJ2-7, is DVKVTQSSRYLVKRTGEKVFLECVQDMDHENMFWYRQDPGLGLRLIYFSYDVKMKEKGDIPEGYSVSREKKERFSLILESASTNQTSMYLCASRRQGFSYEQYFGPGTRLTVT.

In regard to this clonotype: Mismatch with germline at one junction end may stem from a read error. The CDR3 nucleotides read TGTGCCAGCAGCTCGAGGGGGGACGGTAAGCACTTCTTC. The encoded protein is CASSSRGDGKHFF. The J gene is TRBJ2-1, the V gene TRBV11-3, with D perhaps being TRBD1 or TRBD2 (6 bases each). Per germline, CDR1 SGHNT and CDR2 YENEEA. The CDR3 loop spans 13 amino acids.

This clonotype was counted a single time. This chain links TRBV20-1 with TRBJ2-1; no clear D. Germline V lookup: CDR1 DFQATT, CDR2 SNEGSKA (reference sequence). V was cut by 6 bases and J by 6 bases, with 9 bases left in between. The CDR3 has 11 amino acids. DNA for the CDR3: TGCAGTGCGTCCGTTAGCAATGAGCAGTTCTTC. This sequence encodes CSASVSNEQFF.

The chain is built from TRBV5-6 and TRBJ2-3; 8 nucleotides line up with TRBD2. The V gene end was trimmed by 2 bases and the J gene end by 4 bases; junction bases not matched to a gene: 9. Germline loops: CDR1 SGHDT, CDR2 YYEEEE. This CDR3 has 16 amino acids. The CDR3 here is CASSFGVAGFADTQYF. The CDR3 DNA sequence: TGTGCCAGCAGCTTCGGAGTAGCGGGATTCGCAGATACGCAGTATTTT.

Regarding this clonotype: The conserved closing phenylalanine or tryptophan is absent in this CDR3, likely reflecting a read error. CDR3 in amino acids: CASGQEGGTFYEQYS. The CDR3 DNA follows: TGTGCCAGCGGCCAAGAAGGTGGCACCTTTTACGAGCAGTACTCC. The rearrangement links TRBV14 to TRBJ2-7, with D hard to call. Germline CDR1 is SGHDN and CDR2 is FVKESK. The CDR3 loop spans 15 amino acids.

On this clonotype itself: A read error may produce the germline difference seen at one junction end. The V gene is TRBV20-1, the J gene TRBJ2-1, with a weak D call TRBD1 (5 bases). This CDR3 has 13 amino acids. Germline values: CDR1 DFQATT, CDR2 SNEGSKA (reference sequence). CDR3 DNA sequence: TGCTGTGCTATAGATCCTGCTGGCCAGGGGCAGTTCTTC. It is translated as CCAIDPAGQGQFF.

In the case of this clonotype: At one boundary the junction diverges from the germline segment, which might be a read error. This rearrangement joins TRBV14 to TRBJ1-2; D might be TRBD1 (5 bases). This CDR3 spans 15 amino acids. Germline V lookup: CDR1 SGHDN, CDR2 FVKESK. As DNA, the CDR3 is TGTGCCAGCAGCCATGACAGCGTATCAGCCTATGGCTACATCTTC. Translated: CASSHDSVSAYGYIF.

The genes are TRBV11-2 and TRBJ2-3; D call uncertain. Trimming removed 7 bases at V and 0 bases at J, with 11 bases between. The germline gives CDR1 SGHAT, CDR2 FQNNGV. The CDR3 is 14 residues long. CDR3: CASTISRSTDTQYF. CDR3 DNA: TGTGCCAGCACCATCAGCCGTAGCACAGATACGCAGTATTTT.

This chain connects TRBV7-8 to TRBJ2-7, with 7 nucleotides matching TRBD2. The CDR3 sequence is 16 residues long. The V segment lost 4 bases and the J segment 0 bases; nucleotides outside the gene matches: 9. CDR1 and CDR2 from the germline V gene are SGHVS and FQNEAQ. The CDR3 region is CASSYRSGTGSYEQYF. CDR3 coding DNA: TGTGCCAGCAGCTACCGAAGCGGGACCGGCTCCTACGAGCAGTACTTC.

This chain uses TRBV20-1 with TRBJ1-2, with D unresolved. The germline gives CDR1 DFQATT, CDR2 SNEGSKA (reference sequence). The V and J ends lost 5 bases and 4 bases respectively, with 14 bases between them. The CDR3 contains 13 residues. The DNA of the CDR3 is TGCAGTGCTGGAGGACCCAGTTTCTATGGCTACACCTTC. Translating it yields CSAGGPSFYGYTF.

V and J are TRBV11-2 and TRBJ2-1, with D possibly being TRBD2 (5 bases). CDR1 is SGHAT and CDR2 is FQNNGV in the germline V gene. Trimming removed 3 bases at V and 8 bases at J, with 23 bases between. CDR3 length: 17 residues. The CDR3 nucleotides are TGTGCCAGCAGCTTGGATCTTGGAGGCAGCTTCTCCTATGAGCAGTTCTTC. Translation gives CASSLDLGGSFSYEQFF.

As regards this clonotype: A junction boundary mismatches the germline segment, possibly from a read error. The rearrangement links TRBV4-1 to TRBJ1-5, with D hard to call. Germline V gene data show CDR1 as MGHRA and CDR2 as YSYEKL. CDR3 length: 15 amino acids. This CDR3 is CAGSQGLTSNQPQCF. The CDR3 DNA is TGCGCCGGCAGCCAAGGACTCACGAGCAATCAGCCCCAGTGTTTT.

CDR3 in DNA: TGCAGCGTTGAGTACGGTAACTATGGCTACACCTTC. This sequence encodes CSVEYGNYGYTF. The V and J genes are TRBV29-1 and TRBJ1-2; D gene uncertain. The V end lost 3 bases, the J end lost 1 base, and 6 bases lay between the germline ends. Germline values: CDR1 SQVTM, CDR2 ANQGSEA. The CDR3 is 12 amino acids.

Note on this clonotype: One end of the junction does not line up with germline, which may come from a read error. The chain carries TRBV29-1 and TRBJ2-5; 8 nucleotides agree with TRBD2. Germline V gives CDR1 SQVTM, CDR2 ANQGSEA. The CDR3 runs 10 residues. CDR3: CSVVLGGANF. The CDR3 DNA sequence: TGCAGCGTTGTTCTCGGGGGGGCCAACTTC.

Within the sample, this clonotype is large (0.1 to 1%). CDR3 loop: CASSQEVASGSGGTQYF. The CDR3 DNA is TGCGCCAGCAGCCAAGAGGTGGCTAGCGGGAGTGGGGGGACCCAGTACTTC. The chain carries TRBV4-1 and TRBJ2-5; TRBD2 agrees at 10 bases. The CDR3 runs 17 residues. V gave up 0 bases and J gave up 7 bases; unmatched junction bases: 11. Germline V lookup: CDR1 MGHRA, CDR2 YSYEKL.

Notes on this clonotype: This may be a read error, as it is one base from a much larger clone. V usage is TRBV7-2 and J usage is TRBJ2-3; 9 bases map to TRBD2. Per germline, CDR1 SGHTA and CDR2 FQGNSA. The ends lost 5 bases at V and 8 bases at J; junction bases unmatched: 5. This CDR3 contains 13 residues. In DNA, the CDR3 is TGTGCCAGCAGCCCCGGGACTAGCAGTACGCAGTATTTT. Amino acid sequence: CASSPGTSSTQYF.

The DNA of the CDR3 is TGCGCCAGCAGCTGGGAGACAGGGGGTTCAACTAACGGAAAACTGTTTTTT. Translation gives CASSWETGGSTNGKLFF. The chain has TRBV5-1 and TRBJ1-4; 9 bases agree with TRBD1. V lost 3 bases to trimming and J lost 10 bases; unmatched junction nucleotides: 16. The V gene's germline CDR1 is SGHRS and CDR2 YFSETQ. The CDR3 contains 17 residues.

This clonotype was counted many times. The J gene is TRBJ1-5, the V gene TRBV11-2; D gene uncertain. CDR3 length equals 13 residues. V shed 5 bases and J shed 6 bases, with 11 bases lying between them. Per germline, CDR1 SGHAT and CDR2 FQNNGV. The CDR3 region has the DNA TGTGCCAGCAGCCCGGACGGTTTTCAGCCCCAGCATTTT. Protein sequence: CASSPDGFQPQHF.

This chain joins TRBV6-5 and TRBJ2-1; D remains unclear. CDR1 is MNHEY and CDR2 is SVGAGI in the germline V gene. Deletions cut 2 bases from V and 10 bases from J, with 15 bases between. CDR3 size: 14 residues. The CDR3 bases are TGTGCCAGCAGTTACAGGCTGGTCTTCTACGAGCAGTTCTTC. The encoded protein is CASSYRLVFYEQFF.